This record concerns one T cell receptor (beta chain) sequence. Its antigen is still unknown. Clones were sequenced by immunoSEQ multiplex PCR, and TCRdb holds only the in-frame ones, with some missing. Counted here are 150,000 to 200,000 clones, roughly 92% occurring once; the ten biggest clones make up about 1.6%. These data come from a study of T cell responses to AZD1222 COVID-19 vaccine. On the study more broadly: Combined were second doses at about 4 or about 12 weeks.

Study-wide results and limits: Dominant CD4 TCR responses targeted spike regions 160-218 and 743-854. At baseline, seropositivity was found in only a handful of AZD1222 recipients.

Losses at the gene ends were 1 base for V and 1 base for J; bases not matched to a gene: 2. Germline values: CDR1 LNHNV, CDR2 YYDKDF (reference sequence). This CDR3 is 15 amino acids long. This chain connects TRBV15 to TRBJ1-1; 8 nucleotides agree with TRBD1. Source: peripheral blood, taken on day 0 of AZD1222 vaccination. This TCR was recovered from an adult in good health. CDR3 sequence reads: CATSRGDRRNTEAFF. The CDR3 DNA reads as TGTGCCACCAGCAGAGGGGACAGGAGGAACACTGAAGCTTTCTTT.